A selection of T cell receptor beta chains follows, all from one sample in a study of blood T cell repertoires in COVID-19. The table came from immunoSEQ multiplex PCR; TCRdb's copy has only in-frame clones and leaves some out. The table includes about 290,000 clones, over 80% detected once. Sequencing was carried out using peripheral blood. The receptors originated from a woman aged 45-65 years with active or convalescent COVID-19. Both conserved end residues are part of each CDR3. Fields, in order: D gene, J gene, V gene, clone size, CDR3 DNA, CDR3 protein. A D gene is named only where the DNA matches it firmly. Clone size is shown for a subset of rows, as once, few, many or a class of expanded clone.

TRBD1 | TRBJ2-1 | TRBV5-1 | NA | TGCGCCAGCAGCTTGGGGTCAGGGGGTTACAATGAGCAGTTCTTC | CASSLGSGGYNEQFF
NA | TRBJ1-2 | TRBV28 | NA | TGTGCCAGCAGTTTTGGCGGGTTCCCTAACTATGGCTACACCTTC | CASSFGGFPNYGYTF
TRBD1 | TRBJ1-3 | TRBV10-3 | once | TGTGCCATCAGTGATAAAAGGACAGGCCTTGGAAACACCATATATTTT | CAISDKRTGLGNTIYF
NA | TRBJ2-5 | TRBV28 | NA | TGTGCCAGCAGTTTATACCCCAAGAGCTGGACCCAGTACTTC | CASSLYPKSWTQYF
NA | TRBJ1-1 | TRBV24-1 | NA | TGTGCCACCCAGGGGAACACTGAAGCTTTCTTT | CATQGNTEAFF
TRBD1 | TRBJ1-3 | TRBV3-1/TRBV3-2 | NA | TGTGCCAGCAGCCTCCGGACAGGGGGGAGTCCCATATATTTT | CASSLRTGGSPIYF
NA | TRBJ1-6 | TRBV28 | NA | TGTGCCAGCAGTTTAAGAGGCACACTCTATAATTCACCCCTCCACTTT | CASSLRGTLYNSPLHF
NA | TRBJ1-5 | TRBV6-4 | NA | TGTGCCAGCAGTGACAGGGGAGGACAGCCCCAGCATTTT | CASSDRGGQPQHF
TRBD2 | TRBJ2-3 | TRBV13 | NA | TGTGCCAGCAGCCGACGACTAGCGGTCCCTAACACAGATACGCAGTATTTT | CASSRRLAVPNTDTQYF
TRBD1 | TRBJ1-5 | TRBV6-2/TRBV6-3 | NA | TGTGCCAGCAGTTACCCCACAGGGGGCCGCCAGCCCCAGCATTTT | CASSYPTGGRQPQHF
TRBD2 | TRBJ2-3 | TRBV2 | few | TGTGCCAGCAGTAGCCAGCGGGGGGCAGATACGCAGTATTTT | CASSSQRGADTQYF
NA | TRBJ1-1 | TRBV9 | once | TGTGCCAGCAGCGTAGGAGCAGGGCAAAACACTGAAGCTTTCTTT | CASSVGAGQNTEAFF
NA | TRBJ1-6 | TRBV3-1/TRBV3-2 | NA | TGTGCCAGCAGCCATCGACAGCCCAGAGGTAATTCACCCCTCCACTTT | CASSHRQPRGNSPLHF
NA | TRBJ1-2 | TRBV19 | NA | TGTGCCAGTACCGTGTCAGGGAGGAGCGGCTACACCTTC | CASTVSGRSGYTF
NA | TRBJ2-6 | TRBV6-5 | NA | TGTGCCAGCAGGACTGATTCCTCTGGGGCCAACGTCCTGACTTTC | CASRTDSSGANVLTF
TRBD2 | TRBJ2-2 | TRBV5-1 | NA | TGCGCCAGCAGCCCCCCTCGCGGGGGGTTCGGGGAGCTGTTTTTT | CASSPPRGGFGELFF
TRBD2 | TRBJ2-7 | TRBV5-1 | NA | TGCGCCAGCAGCTTGGAATCGGCTAGCGGTTACGAGCAGTACTTC | CASSLESASGYEQYF
TRBD2 | TRBJ2-7 | TRBV7-2 | NA | TGTGCCAGCAGCTTAGTTGGCGGGAGTGGTTCCGAGCAGTACTTC | CASSLVGGSGSEQYF
TRBD2 | TRBJ2-1 | TRBV7-7 | NA | TGTGCCAGCAGTCCGTGGACTAGCGGGCGTACGAGCTCCTACAATGAGCAGTTCTTC | CASSPWTSGRTSSYNEQFF
TRBD2 | TRBJ2-2 | TRBV7-2 | NA | TGTGCCAGCAGCTTATCACTAGCGGGAGGTTCGGGCGGGGAGCTGTTTTTT | CASSLSLAGGSGGELFF
NA | TRBJ2-1 | TRBV10-3 | NA | TGTGCCAGCCTTACTCCCCGTCGCCCAAATGAGCAGTTCTTC | CASLTPRRPNEQFF
NA | TRBJ1-2 | TRBV29-1 | NA | TGCAGCGTTGAAGGTGGGGCTGGGGTCTATGGCTACACCTTC | CSVEGGAGVYGYTF
NA | TRBJ2-2 | TRBV5-1 | NA | TGCGCCAGCAGCTTGGGGCCAAAGAACACCGGGGAGCTGTTTTTT | CASSLGPKNTGELFF
NA | TRBJ2-7 | TRBV4-1 | NA | TGCGCCAGCAGCCCCTTGAGGAGATCCGAGCAGTACTTC | CASSPLRRSEQYF
NA | TRBJ2-7 | TRBV29-1 | few | TGCAGCGTTGAACAACCGGGTCTCGGAGGGTACGAGCAGTACTTC | CSVEQPGLGGYEQYF
NA | TRBJ1-1 | TRBV9 | NA | TGTGCCAGCAGCCACCTAGGCGAAGCTTTCTTT | CASSHLGEAFF
NA | TRBJ1-4 | TRBV19 | NA | TGTGCCAGTAGTATAATCCCCGCGGCTAATGAAAAACTGTTTTTT | CASSIIPAANEKLFF
TRBD2 | TRBJ2-7 | TRBV5-1 | NA | TGCGCCAGCAGCTTGGTTCCGGGAGGGCCTCGCGAGCAGTACTTC | CASSLVPGGPREQYF
TRBD1 | TRBJ2-7 | TRBV18 | NA | TGTGCCAGCTCACGGAGTCGGACAGGGGGTAACGAGCAGTACTTC | CASSRSRTGGNEQYF
NA | TRBJ1-5 | TRBV28 | NA | TGTGCCAGCAGCCCGGTGGTTCAGCCCCAGCATTTT | CASSPVVQPQHF
TRBD1 | TRBJ2-7 | TRBV19 | once | TGTGCCAGTAGTGAGACAGGGGACCCCACCTACGAGCAGTACTTC | CASSETGDPTYEQYF
TRBD2 | TRBJ2-1 | TRBV6-4 | NA | TGTGCCAGCAGTGTAAGCGGGAGAGACAATGAGCAGTTCTTC | CASSVSGRDNEQFF
TRBD2 | TRBJ2-1 | TRBV7-3 | NA | TGTGCCAGCAGCTTTAGCGGGAGCTCCTACAATGAGCAGTTCTTC | CASSFSGSSYNEQFF
TRBD2 | TRBJ2-1 | TRBV11-2 | NA | TGTGCCAGCAGCTTAAGCGGGACCTCCTACAATGAGCAGTTCTTC | CASSLSGTSYNEQFF
NA | TRBJ2-3 | TRBV27 | NA | TGTGCCAGCGGCCTAGTCCGGGGGAACACAGATACGCAGTATTTT | CASGLVRGNTDTQYF
NA | TRBJ2-1 | TRBV12-5 | NA | TGTGCTAGTGGCTCAGGGTATCTACAAAATGAGCAGTTCTTC | CASGSGYLQNEQFF
NA | TRBJ2-7 | TRBV28 | NA | TGTGCCAGCAGCCTCGACAGCCTCGAGCAGTACTTC | CASSLDSLEQYF
NA | TRBJ2-2 | TRBV9 | NA | TGTGCCAGCAGCGTAGAAGCGGTTGGGTCCGGGGAGCTGTTTTTT | CASSVEAVGSGELFF